This entry is about one TCR beta chain. The antigen is undetermined. Trimming removed 3 bases from V and 0 bases from J, with 12 bases in between. The CDR3 extends over 16 amino acids. Germline lookup yields CDR1 LNHDA and CDR2 SQIVND (reference sequence). The data stem from a study of CD4 T cells in relation to SARS-CoV-2 and coronaviruses. Looking at the study overall: PBMCs were cultured with antigen for less than twelve days before TCR beta sequencing.

Generated by immunoSEQ multiplex PCR, the TCRdb table keeps only in-frame clones and is missing some. The repertoire holds more than 35,000 clones, with about three quarters as singletons. General study results and limits: Crossreactivity was assessed only for spike protein, not other viral proteins. Memory recall responses, not primary responses primed in culture, are what the assay detects.

Sample: memory CD4+ T cells from PBMCs, cultured in vitro. The rearrangement uses TRBV19 and TRBJ2-4, with D perhaps assigned TRBD1 or TRBD2 (5 bases each). This TCR was sampled from an adult with COVID-19. CDR3 nucleotide sequence: TGTGCCAGTAGTATTTCGGGGACCCTAGCCAAAAACATTCAGTACTTC. As protein: CASSISGTLAKNIQYF.